This T cell receptor (beta chain) was observed in a study of blood T cell repertoires in COVID-19. This clone was detected only a few times. Trimming removed 0 bases at V and 7 bases at J, with 9 bases between. The CDR3 length is 13 residues. Germline V gives CDR1 MNHEY, CDR2 SVGAGI. The authors' processing: Counts of nucleated cells, estimated from reference gene primer amplification, were obtained. Generated by immunoSEQ multiplex PCR, the TCRdb table keeps only in-frame clones and is missing some. V and J calls and clone size are copied from that table; D and trimming were computed from the DNA. The profile shows 300,000 or so clones, under 90% of them singletons.

The clonotype comes from a woman aged 18-35 years who had recovered from COVID-19. Material: PBMCs or T cells enriched from blood (not recorded which). The chain links TRBV6-5 to TRBJ1-1; D is uncertain. For the CDR3, the DNA is TGTGCCAGCAGTTACTCCCAAGCACGTGAAGCTTTCTTT. It encodes CASSYSQAREAFF.